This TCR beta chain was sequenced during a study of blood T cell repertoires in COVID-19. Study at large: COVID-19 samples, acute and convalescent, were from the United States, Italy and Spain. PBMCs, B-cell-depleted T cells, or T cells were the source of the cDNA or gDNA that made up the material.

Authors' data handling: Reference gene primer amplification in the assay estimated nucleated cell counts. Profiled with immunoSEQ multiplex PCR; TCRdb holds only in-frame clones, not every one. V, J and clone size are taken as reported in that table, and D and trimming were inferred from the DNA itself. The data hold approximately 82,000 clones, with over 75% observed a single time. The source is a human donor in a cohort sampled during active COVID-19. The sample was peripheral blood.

CDR3 residues: CASSQDSQGVGEKLFF. The CDR3 bases are TGTGCCAGCAGCCAAGATTCCCAGGGGGTAGGTGAAAAACTGTTTTTT. This chain connects TRBV4-2 to TRBJ1-4; the match to TRBD1 covers 7 bases. J lost 7 bases, V lost 0 bases, and 8 bases had no gene match. The germline gives CDR1 LGHNA, CDR2 YNFKEQ. CDR3 length: 16 amino acids.